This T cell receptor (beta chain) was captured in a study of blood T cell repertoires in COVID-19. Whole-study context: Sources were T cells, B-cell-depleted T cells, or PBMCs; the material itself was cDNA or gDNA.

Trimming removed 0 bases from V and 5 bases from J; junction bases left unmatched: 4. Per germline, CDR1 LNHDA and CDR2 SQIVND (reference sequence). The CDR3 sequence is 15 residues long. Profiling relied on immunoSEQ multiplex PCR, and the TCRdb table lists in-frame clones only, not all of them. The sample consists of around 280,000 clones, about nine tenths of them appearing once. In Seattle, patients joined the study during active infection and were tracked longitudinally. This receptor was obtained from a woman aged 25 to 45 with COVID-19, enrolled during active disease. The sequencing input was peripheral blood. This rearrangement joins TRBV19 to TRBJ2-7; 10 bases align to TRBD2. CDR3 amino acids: CASSIEASGSHEQYF. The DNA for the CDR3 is TGTGCCAGTAGTATAGAGGCTAGCGGGAGCCACGAGCAGTACTTC.